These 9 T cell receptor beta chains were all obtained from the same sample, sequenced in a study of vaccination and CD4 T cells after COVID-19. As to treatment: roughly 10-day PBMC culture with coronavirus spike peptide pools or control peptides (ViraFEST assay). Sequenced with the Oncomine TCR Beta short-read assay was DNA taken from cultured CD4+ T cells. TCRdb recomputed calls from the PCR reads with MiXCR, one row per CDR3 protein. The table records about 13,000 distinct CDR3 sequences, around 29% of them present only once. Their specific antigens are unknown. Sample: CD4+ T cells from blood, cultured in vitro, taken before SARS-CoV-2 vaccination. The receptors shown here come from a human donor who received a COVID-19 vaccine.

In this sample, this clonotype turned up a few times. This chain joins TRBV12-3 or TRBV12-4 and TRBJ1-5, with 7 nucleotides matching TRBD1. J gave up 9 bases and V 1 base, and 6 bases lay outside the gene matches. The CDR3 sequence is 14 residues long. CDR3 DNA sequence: TGTGCCAGCAGTTTAGGGACAGGCCCAGGGCCCCAGCATTTT. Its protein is CASSLGTGPGPQHF.

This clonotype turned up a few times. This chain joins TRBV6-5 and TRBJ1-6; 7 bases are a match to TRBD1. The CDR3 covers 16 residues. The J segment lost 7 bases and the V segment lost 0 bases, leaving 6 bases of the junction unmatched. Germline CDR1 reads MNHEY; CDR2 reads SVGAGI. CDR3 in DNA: TGTGCCAGCAGTTACTCGCCGGACAGGAGAAATTCACCCCTCCACTTT. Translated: CASSYSPDRRNSPLHF.

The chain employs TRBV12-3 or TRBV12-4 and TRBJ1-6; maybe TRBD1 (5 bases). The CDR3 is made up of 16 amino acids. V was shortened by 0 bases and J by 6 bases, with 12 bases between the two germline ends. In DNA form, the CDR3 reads TGTGCCAGCAGTTTAGCGCAGTTCGGGGGTAATTCACCCCTCCACTTT. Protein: CASSLAQFGGNSPLHF.

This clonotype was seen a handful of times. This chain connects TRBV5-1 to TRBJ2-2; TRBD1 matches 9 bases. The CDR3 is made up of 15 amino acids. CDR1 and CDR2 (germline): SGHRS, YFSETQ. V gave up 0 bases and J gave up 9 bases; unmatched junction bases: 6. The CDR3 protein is CASSLGTGELRELFF. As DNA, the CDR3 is TGCGCCAGCAGCTTGGGGACAGGGGAGTTGCGGGAGCTGTTTTTT. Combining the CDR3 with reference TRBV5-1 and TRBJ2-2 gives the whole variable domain KAGVTQTPRYLIKTRGQQVTLSCSPISGHRSVSWYQQTPGQGLQFLFEYFSETQRNKGNFPGRFSGRQFSNSRSEMNVSTLELGDSALYLCASSLGTGELRELFFGEGSRLTVL.

The CDR3 nucleotides are TGTGCCAGCAGCTTAGTTTGGGGAGGGGCCCATAGCAATCAGCCCCAGCATTTT. Translated, it gives CASSLVWGGAHSNQPQHF. This chain uses TRBV7-2 with TRBJ1-5; D is possibly TRBD1 (5 bases). The CDR3 consists of 18 residues. The V gene lost 1 base and the J gene lost 0 bases, with 16 bases spanning the gap. The germline V gene has CDR1 SGHTA and CDR2 FQGNSA.

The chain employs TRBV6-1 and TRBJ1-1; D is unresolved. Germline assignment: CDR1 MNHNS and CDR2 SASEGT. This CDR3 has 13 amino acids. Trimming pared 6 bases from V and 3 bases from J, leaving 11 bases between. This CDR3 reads CASRVQWDTEAFF. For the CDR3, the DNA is TGTGCCAGCAGAGTACAGTGGGACACTGAAGCTTTCTTT.

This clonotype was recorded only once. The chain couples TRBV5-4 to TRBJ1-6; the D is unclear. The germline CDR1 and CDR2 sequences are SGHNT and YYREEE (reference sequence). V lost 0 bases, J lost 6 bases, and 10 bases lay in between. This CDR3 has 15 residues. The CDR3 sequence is CASSLARTGNSPLHF. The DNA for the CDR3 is TGTGCCAGCAGCTTGGCCCGGACGGGTAATTCACCCCTCCACTTT.

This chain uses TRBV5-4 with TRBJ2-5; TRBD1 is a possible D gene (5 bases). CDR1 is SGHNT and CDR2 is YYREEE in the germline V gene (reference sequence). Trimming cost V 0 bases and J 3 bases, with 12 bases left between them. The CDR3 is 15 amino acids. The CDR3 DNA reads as TGTGCCAGCAGCTTGGGGGCAGGGATAGAAGAGACCCAGTACTTC. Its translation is CASSLGAGIEETQYF.

CDR3 DNA sequence: TGCGCCAGCAGCTTGGAAGTGGGCAGGGCAAATTCACCCCTCCACTTT. Residues: CASSLEVGRANSPLHF. The gene calls are TRBV5-1 and TRBJ1-6; D perhaps matches TRBD1 (5 bases). Between the trimmed V and J ends, which lost 0 bases and 7 bases, there was a span of 14 bases. The CDR3 runs to 16 residues. Per the germline V gene, CDR1 is SGHRS and CDR2 is YFSETQ. Using reference TRBV5-1 and TRBJ1-6 for the parts outside the CDR3, the full variable domain is KAGVTQTPRYLIKTRGQQVTLSCSPISGHRSVSWYQQTPGQGLQFLFEYFSETQRNKGNFPGRFSGRQFSNSRSEMNVSTLELGDSALYLCASSLEVGRANSPLHFGNGTRLTVT.